The clone carrying this T cell receptor beta chain was counted only a few times. Its antigen is currently unknown. The length of the CDR3 is 14 residues. Trimming removed 0 bases at V and 4 bases at J, with 8 bases between. Per germline, CDR1 LGHNA and CDR2 YNFKEQ. These data are taken from a study of T cells after yellow fever vaccination. Broader study findings: Boosting was followed by the reappearance of most primary-vaccination clones (approximately 97% CD4, about 90% CD8). FACS-sorted repertoires might harbor abundant contaminating clonotypes from the bulk population.

MiXCR, run by TCRdb on the 5' RACE reads, gives a single entry per CDR3 protein. The sample lists some 240,000 distinct CDR3 sequences, approximately 5.2% seen once, with around 3.5% in the top ten. The sequence was collected from a man between 18 and 29 years old who received the YFV17D yellow fever vaccine. V is TRBV4-2 and J is TRBJ2-3; no clear D. The specimen comprised CD4+ T cells sorted from PBMCs, sampled on the day of the yellow fever booster vaccination. The CDR3 spells CASSQETRADTQYF. The CDR3 region has the DNA TGTGCCAGCAGCCAAGAGACGAGAGCAGATACGCAGTATTTT.